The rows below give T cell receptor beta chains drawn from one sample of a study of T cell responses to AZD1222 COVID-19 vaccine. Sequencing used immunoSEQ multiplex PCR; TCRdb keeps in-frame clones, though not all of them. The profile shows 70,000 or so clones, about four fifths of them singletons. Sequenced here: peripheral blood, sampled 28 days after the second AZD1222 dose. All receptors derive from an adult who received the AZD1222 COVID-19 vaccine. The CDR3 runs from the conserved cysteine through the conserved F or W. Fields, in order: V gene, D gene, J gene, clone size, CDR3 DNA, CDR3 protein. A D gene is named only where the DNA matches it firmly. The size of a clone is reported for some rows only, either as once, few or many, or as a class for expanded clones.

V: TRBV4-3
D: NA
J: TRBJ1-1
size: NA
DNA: TGCGCCAGCAGCCAAGTTGGGTGGGCTGAAGCTTTCTTT
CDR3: CASSQVGWAEAFF

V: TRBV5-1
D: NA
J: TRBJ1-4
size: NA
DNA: TGCGCCAGCAGATTTACCGGGGCCAATGAAAAACTGTTTTTT
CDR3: CASRFTGANEKLFF

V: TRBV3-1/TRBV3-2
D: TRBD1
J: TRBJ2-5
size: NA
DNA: TGTGCCAGCAGCCAAGTAGTAACAGGGGGCCAAGAGACCCAGTACTTC
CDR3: CASSQVVTGGQETQYF

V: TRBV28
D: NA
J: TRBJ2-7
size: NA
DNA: TGTGCCAGCAGGGGCCGGGACGGATCCTACGAGCAGTACTTC
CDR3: CASRGRDGSYEQYF

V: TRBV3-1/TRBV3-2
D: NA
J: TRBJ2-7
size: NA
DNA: TGTGCCAGCAGCCAAGCGGAGTCCGAGCAGTACTTC
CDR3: CASSQAESEQYF

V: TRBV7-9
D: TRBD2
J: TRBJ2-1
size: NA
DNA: TGTGCCAGCAGCTTAAGCGGGGGGAGCTCCTACAATGAGCAGTTCTTC
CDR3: CASSLSGGSSYNEQFF

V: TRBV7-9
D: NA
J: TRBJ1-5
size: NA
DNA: TGTGCCAGCCGGGGGGGGCCGGGACAGCCCCAGCATTTT
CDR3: CASRGGPGQPQHF

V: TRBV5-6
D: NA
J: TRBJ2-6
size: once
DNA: TGTGCCAGCAGCTTGTGGGGGGCTGGGGCCAACGTCCTGACTTTC
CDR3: CASSLWGAGANVLTF

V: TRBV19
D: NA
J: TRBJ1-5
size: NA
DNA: TGTGCCAGTAGTATAGATGGGGGGTTCCAGAGCAATCAGCCCCAGCATTTT
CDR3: CASSIDGGFQSNQPQHF

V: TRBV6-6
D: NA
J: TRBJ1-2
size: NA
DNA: TGTGCCAGCAGTTACTCTCAGGAGGTGCCTAACTATGGCTACACCTTC
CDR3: CASSYSQEVPNYGYTF

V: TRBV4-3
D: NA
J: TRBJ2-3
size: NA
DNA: TGCGCCAGCAGCCCGCCAGATACGCAGTATTTT
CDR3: CASSPPDTQYF

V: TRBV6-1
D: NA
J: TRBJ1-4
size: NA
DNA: TGTGCCAGCAGTGAAGTGGAAGGGGTCGGGAGGGATGAAAAACTGTTTTTT
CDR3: CASSEVEGVGRDEKLFF

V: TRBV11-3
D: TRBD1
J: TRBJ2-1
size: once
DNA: TGTGCCAGCAACGCCGGGACAGGGGTGGATGAGCAGTTCTTC
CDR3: CASNAGTGVDEQFF

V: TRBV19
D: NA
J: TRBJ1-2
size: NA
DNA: TGTGCCAGTAGGGGTACAGGAGACTATGGCTACACCTTC
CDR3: CASRGTGDYGYTF

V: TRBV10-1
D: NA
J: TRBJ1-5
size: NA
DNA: TGCGCCAGCATCCACAGCCGCAATCAGCCCCAGCATTTT
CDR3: CASIHSRNQPQHF

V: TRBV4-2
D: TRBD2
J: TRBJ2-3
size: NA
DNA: TGTGCCAGCAGCCTACGATCTCGGGAGGGCACAGATACGCAGTATTTT
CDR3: CASSLRSREGTDTQYF

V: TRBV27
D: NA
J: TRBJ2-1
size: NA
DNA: TGTGCCAGCAGTCCCGGGGCAGGGGAAACTTTTAATGAGCAGTTCTTC
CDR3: CASSPGAGETFNEQFF

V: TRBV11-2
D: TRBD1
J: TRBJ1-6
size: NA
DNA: TGTGCCAGCAGCCCTATAGGACAGGAGTCTAATTCACCCCTCCACTTT
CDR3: CASSPIGQESNSPLHF

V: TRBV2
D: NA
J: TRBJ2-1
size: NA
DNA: TGTGCCAGCACCAGGGATGTGACCCAGTTCTTC
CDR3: CASTRDVTQFF

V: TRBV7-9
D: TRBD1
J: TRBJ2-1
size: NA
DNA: TGTGCCAGCAGCTTAGTGTTTACAGGGGGAACAACCCCTTACAATGAGCAGTTCTTC
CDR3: CASSLVFTGGTTPYNEQFF

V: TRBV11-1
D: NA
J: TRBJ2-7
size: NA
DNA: TGTGCCAGCAGCTTAGGGGGGAGCTCCTACGAGCAGTACTTC
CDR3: CASSLGGSSYEQYF

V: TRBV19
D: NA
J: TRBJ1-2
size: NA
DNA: TGTGCCAGTAGTATTGAAGGGACTACAGGACCTATCCTCTATGGCTACACCTTC
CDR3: CASSIEGTTGPILYGYTF

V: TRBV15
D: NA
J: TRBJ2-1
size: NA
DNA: TGTGCCACCAGCAGAGAGGTATTACGAAGAGCAGGTATTAACCGCAATGAGCAGTTCTTC
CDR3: CATSREVLRRAGINRNEQFF

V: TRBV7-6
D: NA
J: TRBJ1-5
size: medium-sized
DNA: TGTGCCAGCAGCTTAGACCGGAGGCCGAATCAGCCCCAGCATTTT
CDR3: CASSLDRRPNQPQHF

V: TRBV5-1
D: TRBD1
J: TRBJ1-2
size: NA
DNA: TGCGCCAGCAGGGCGCTGTGGGGCAGGGGGCTAAACGGCTACACCTTC
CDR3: CASRALWGRGLNGYTF

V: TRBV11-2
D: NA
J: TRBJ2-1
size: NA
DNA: TGTGCCAGCAGCCTACGGAAGGAGGGGCCGGGGAATGAGCAGTTCTTC
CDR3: CASSLRKEGPGNEQFF

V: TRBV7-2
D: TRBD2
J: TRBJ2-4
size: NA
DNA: TGTGCCAGCAGCTACTTTGGGGAGGGCAAAAACATTCAGTACTTC
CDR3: CASSYFGEGKNIQYF